This is a list of T cell receptor beta chains from one sample in a study of OX40 agonist ivuxolimab in advanced cancers. Only in-frame clones appear in the TCRdb table, and some are missing; sequencing was by immunoSEQ multiplex PCR. The profile covers tens of thousands of clones, with more than 65% appearing a single time and more than 2.5% taken by the ten largest. The starting material was CD4+ or CD8+ T cells sorted from blood, obtained in a trial of the OX40 agonist ivuxolimab. The receptors were sampled from an adult with an advanced solid tumor such as melanoma, head and neck, liver or kidney cancer. Each CDR3 is given with its conserved first and last residue. A D gene is named only where the DNA matches it firmly. Not every row has a clone size; where given, it reads once, few, many or a size class.

CASSLDVDTQYF TGTGCCAGCAGCTTAGACGTAGATACGCAGTATTTT NA TRBJ2-3 TRBV7-9 NA
CASSLGTTNEKLFF TGTGCCAGCAGCTTGGGTACAACTAATGAAAAACTGTTTTTT NA TRBJ1-4 TRBV5-5 NA
CASSFMGWEDTQYF TGTGCCAGCAGCTTCATGGGCTGGGAAGATACGCAGTATTTT NA TRBJ2-3 TRBV5-6 once
CASSQGGKAGYTF TGTGCCAGCAGCCAGGGGGGTAAGGCTGGCTACACCTTC TRBD1 TRBJ1-2 TRBV6-1 once
CSVEGRDTSTDTQYF TGCAGCGTTGAAGGGAGGGACACAAGCACAGATACGCAGTATTTT NA TRBJ2-3 TRBV29-1 NA
CASSQDGHTEAFF TGTGCCAGCAGCCAAGATGGACACACTGAAGCTTTCTTT NA TRBJ1-1 TRBV4-2 few
CASSYSWRGAGELFF TGTGCCAGCAGTTACTCCTGGCGGGGGGCCGGGGAGCTGTTTTTT TRBD2 TRBJ2-2 TRBV6-5 NA
CASSLTGALHYGYTF TGTGCCAGCAGCCTCACAGGGGCCCTACACTATGGCTACACCTTC TRBD1 TRBJ1-2 TRBV9 NA
CSVVQGNPHEQYF TGCAGCGTTGTCCAGGGTAACCCCCACGAGCAGTACTTC NA TRBJ2-7 TRBV29-1 NA
CASSSEGVGNEKLFF TGTGCCAGCAGCTCCGAGGGGGTAGGGAATGAAAAACTGTTTTTT NA TRBJ1-4 TRBV11-3 NA
CASSPLFGRLPLGAEQFF TGTGCCAGCAGCCCCCTGTTTGGTAGATTACCGCTCGGCGCTGAGCAGTTCTTC NA TRBJ2-1 TRBV14 NA
CASKGLGNTIYF TGTGCCAGCAAGGGGTTAGGAAACACCATATATTTT NA TRBJ1-3 TRBV5-4 NA
CASSLGAPETQYF TGCGCCAGCAGCTTGGGAGCCCCAGAGACCCAGTACTTC NA TRBJ2-5 TRBV5-1 once
CASSPRQEKEQYF TGTGCCAGCTCACCACGACAGGAAAAGGAGCAGTACTTC NA TRBJ2-7 TRBV18 NA
CASSYRETGERGYTF TGTGCCAGCAGTTACCGGGAAACAGGGGAGCGAGGCTACACCTTC TRBD1 TRBJ1-2 TRBV6-5 NA
CASRTGGNGYTF TGTGCCAGCCGGACAGGAGGCAATGGCTACACCTTC TRBD1 TRBJ1-2 TRBV5-6 NA
CASSRGGLRSGANVLTF TGTGCCAGTAGCCGAGGGGGTCTTCGGTCTGGGGCCAACGTCCTGACTTTC NA TRBJ2-6 TRBV19 NA
CSVEWINEQFF TGCAGCGTTGAATGGATCAATGAGCAGTTCTTC NA TRBJ2-1 TRBV29-1 NA
CASSSEGGWTGELFF TGTGCCAGCAGCTCTGAGGGGGGCTGGACCGGGGAGCTGTTTTTT NA TRBJ2-2 TRBV11-3 once
CASTIRGALQYF TGCGCCAGCACCATTCGGGGGGCTCTTCAGTACTTC NA TRBJ2-4 TRBV5-1 NA
CASSESQKGDEAFF TGCGCCAGCAGTGAGTCACAAAAGGGCGATGAAGCTTTCTTT NA TRBJ1-1 TRBV10-2 NA
CASSIEDRANSPLHF TGTGCCAGTAGTATAGAAGACAGGGCCAATTCACCCCTCCACTTT TRBD1 TRBJ1-6 TRBV19 NA